This T cell receptor (beta chain) was obtained from a study of CD4 and CD8 cells across lung adenocarcinoma regions (dated by TCRdb to the late 2010s). Concerning the study at large: To look at intratumor heterogeneity in the T cell receptor repertoire, the study compared tumor centers against tumor margins.

The donors were patients who had localized lung adenocarcinoma, which is a subtype of non-small cell lung cancer. These samples came from the centers of localized lung adenocarcinomas. For TCR repertoire analysis, CD4+ T cells from tumor tissue were profiled apart from CD8+ T cells. A word on this clonotype: The antigen it binds to is not known. The sample holds no much larger clone one base away, and base qualities are not on file.

Libraries were prepared through PCR. Reads for this sample came from a HiSeq X Ten. TCRdb redid the processing of the public reads, applying fastp at Q25 and MiXCR, and retained in-frame beta chains. Every distinct CDR3 protein forms one entry, paired with its most common genes and DNA. Present in this sample are roughly 2,000 distinct CDR3 sequences, about half of which were seen just once. 22% of the sample goes to the ten largest clones. The sequence was obtained from a female donor with lung adenocarcinoma. The CD4 and CD8 labels of this study may be unreliable. The sample taken for sequencing was CD4+ T cells from the center of a lung tumor. Per the publication, the cell subset or site label means: tumor center region.

The CDR3 here reads CASSEPDYGDSNEQFF. The nucleotides are TGCGCCAGCAGTGAGCCGGACTACGGGGACTCTAATGAGCAGTTCTTC. The chain was built from TRBV10-2 and TRBJ2-1, and TRBD2 may be the D gene, going by 6 matching bases. V is cut by 2 bases and J by 7 bases, and the space between the germline ends is 18 bases. The CDR3, cysteine through phenylalanine, is 16 amino acids long. CDR3 DNA is the only sequence kept; it has 48 bases, read in frame from the first base. The germline V gene specifies WSHSY as CDR1 and SAAADI as CDR2.